These 14 T cell receptor beta chains were all obtained from the same sample, sequenced in a study of identical twins. MiXCR was run by TCRdb on the 5' RACE reads, yielding one entry per CDR3 protein. The sample lists just under 650,000 distinct CDR3 sequences, about 7.6% occurring once. This sample also belongs to another study, concerning yellow fever vaccine responses in identical twins.

The sequenced material came from PBMCs. The receptors here all came from a woman in her late teens or twenties in good health.

In DNA, the CDR3 is TGTGCCATCAGTGGAGGACGGGACTATGGCTACACCTTC. It translates to CAISGGRDYGYTF. The chain combines TRBV10-3 with TRBJ1-2; D is ambiguous. Germline V CDR1 and CDR2: ENHRY, SYGVKD. V lost 4 bases to trimming and J lost 3 bases, with 9 bases between them. This CDR3 has 13 residues.

This clonotype has just a few counts. This sequence joins TRBV11-1 and TRBJ2-1, with TRBD2 matching 7 bases. V shed 0 bases, J shed 9 bases, and the junction held 11 bases outside the gene matches. This CDR3 is 16 amino acids long. The germline V gene encodes CDR1 SGHAT and CDR2 FQDESV (reference sequence). CDR3 protein: CASSLASGGRSIEQFF. For the CDR3, the DNA is TGTGCCAGCAGCTTAGCGTCGGGCGGGAGAAGTATTGAGCAGTTCTTC.

This clonotype was counted only a few times. The chain is built from TRBV10-3 and TRBJ1-5, with 8 bases fitting TRBD1. Germline V lookup: CDR1 ENHRY, CDR2 SYGVKD. This CDR3 has 17 amino acids. V was pared by 10 bases and J by 11 bases, with 25 bases of the junction left unmatched. The CDR3 reads CATSGQDPLGESESQHF. In nucleotides, the CDR3 is TGTGCCACATCGGGACAGGACCCCCTTGGGGAATCTGAGTCCCAGCATTTT.

At least ten counts were recorded for this clonotype. The chain combines TRBV12-3 or TRBV12-4 with TRBJ2-3, with TRBD2 identical over 10 bases. This CDR3 contains 16 residues. With 4 bases clipped from V and 7 bases from J, the junction kept 11 bases outside the gene matches. The CDR3 is CASSSSGAGGRNTQYF. The CDR3 DNA sequence: TGTGCCAGCAGTTCGTCGGGAGCGGGGGGGCGAAATACGCAGTATTTT.

This chain links TRBV7-3 with TRBJ2-1; D gene uncertain. V was trimmed by 4 bases and J by 6 bases, leaving 10 bases between them. Looked up from germline, CDR1 is SGHTA and CDR2 is FQGTGA. The CDR3 is 13 amino acids. The CDR3 DNA is TGTGCCAGCAGCTCCTCCACTGTCAATGAGCAGTTCTTC. Encoded protein: CASSSSTVNEQFF.

This clonotype has a count of ten or more. The chain combines TRBV4-1 with TRBJ2-1; a possible D gene is TRBD1 (8 bases). The V end was cut by 1 base, the J end by 11 bases, with 18 bases between. The V gene's germline CDR1 is MGHRA and CDR2 YSYEKL. There are 15 residues in the CDR3. The CDR3 loop is CASSQGITGGVQQFF. Here the CDR3 DNA reads TGCGCCAGCAGCCAAGGGATAACAGGGGGGGTTCAGCAGTTCTTC.

This clonotype has a single count. At one of its ends the junction is not consistent with the germline gene, which may arise from a read error. The chain couples TRBV11-2 to TRBJ2-3; 9 bases are a match to TRBD2. The germline V gene encodes CDR1 SGHAT and CDR2 FQNNGV. CDR3 length: 18 amino acids. The CDR3 nucleotides are TGTGACAGCAGCACTACGGGGCGCGAGCGGGAGGTGGGAGATACGCAGTATTTT. It specifies CDSSTTGREREVGDTQYF. The whole variable domain, remainder taken from reference TRBV11-2 and TRBJ2-3, is EAGVAQSPRYKIIEKRQSVAFWCNPISGHATLYWYQQILGQGPKLLIQFQNNGVVDDSQLPKDRFSAERLKGVDSTLKIQPAKLEDSAVYLCDSSTTGREREVGDTQYFGPGTRLTVL.

This clonotype was found a few times. This chain links TRBV2 with TRBJ2-5; D is uncertain. Trimming removed 8 bases at V and 0 bases at J, with 7 bases between. Germline V gene lookup returns CDR1 SNHLY and CDR2 FYNNEI. CDR3 length: 12 amino acids. The CDR3 DNA reads as TGTGCCAGCGCCGGGTACCAAGAGACCCAGTACTTC. Amino acids: CASAGYQETQYF.

Many counts were recorded for this clonotype. The chain is built from TRBV24-1 and TRBJ2-7; either TRBD1 or TRBD2 may supply D (5 bases each). V gave up 5 bases and J gave up 3 bases, with 10 bases separating them. The CDR3 has 13 residues. Germline CDR1 reads KGHDR; CDR2 reads SFDVKD. The CDR3 loop reads CATSGRGDYEQYF. DNA for the CDR3: TGTGCCACCAGTGGTCGGGGCGACTACGAGCAGTACTTC.

The sample holds a few counts of this clonotype. The chain employs TRBV20-1 and TRBJ2-3; no clear D. The CDR3 is 14 residues long. Trimming pared 0 bases from V and 2 bases from J, leaving 9 bases between. The germline CDR1 and CDR2 sequences are DFQATT and SNEGSKA (reference sequence). CDR3 in DNA: TGCAGTGCTAGAGACGTTCAAGCCACAGATACGCAGTATTTT. It codes for CSARDVQATDTQYF.

This clonotype was counted ten times or more. V is TRBV12-3 or TRBV12-4 and J is TRBJ2-1; 7 nucleotides align to TRBD2. The CDR3 totals 16 residues. V shed 3 bases, J shed 7 bases, and the junction held 12 bases outside the gene matches. CDR3 residues: CASSFFVWRGMNEQFF. The CDR3 coding sequence is TGTGCCAGCAGTTTTTTTGTATGGCGGGGGATGAATGAGCAGTTCTTC.

This clonotype was recorded at least ten times. This rearrangement joins TRBV6-4 to TRBJ2-1; D may be TRBD1 or TRBD2 (5 bases each). V was trimmed by 3 bases and J by 6 bases, leaving 15 bases between them. CDR1 and CDR2 (germline): MRHNA, SNTAGT. The CDR3 has 15 amino acids. CDR3 sequence reads: CASSDPSGASNEQFF. The CDR3 nucleotides read TGTGCCAGCAGTGATCCCTCCGGGGCTAGCAATGAGCAGTTCTTC.

The V call is TRBV15, the J call TRBJ2-1; no clear D. CDR1 and CDR2 from the germline V gene are LNHNV and YYDKDF (reference sequence). The CDR3 consists of 13 residues. Trimming removed 5 bases from V and 12 bases from J, with 17 bases in between. CDR3 bases: TGTGCCACCAGCGATTCACTCGGATTAGGGCAGTTCTTC. Residues: CATSDSLGLGQFF.

This clonotype appeared many times. The rearrangement links TRBV20-1 to TRBJ1-4; unclear D gene. This CDR3 is built from 12 residues. Trimming left V 6 bases short and J 5 bases short, with 10 bases between. Germline loops: CDR1 DFQATT, CDR2 SNEGSKA (reference sequence). CDR3 sequence: CSAPTPNEKLFF. DNA of the CDR3: TGCAGTGCCCCCACCCCGAATGAAAAACTGTTTTTT.